This T cell receptor beta chain was captured by sequencing in a study of T cell responses to AZD1222 COVID-19 vaccine. On this clone: Its antigen remains unknown.

Sequencing used immunoSEQ multiplex PCR; TCRdb keeps in-frame clones, though not all of them. The table records some 150,000 clones, roughly nine tenths of them present only once. Overall study findings and caveats: Seropositive AZD1222 recipients at baseline numbered only 6 or 7. Per reports, nearly half of all spike-specific TCRs target regions that are unmutated in variants.

The ends lost 5 bases at V and 7 bases at J; junction bases unmatched: 17. The CDR3 contains 16 residues. CDR1 is SGHVS and CDR2 is FNYEAQ in the germline V gene. The sequence derives from an adult who had recovered from COVID-19. The chain is built from TRBV7-6 and TRBJ2-7, with 7 bases that match TRBD1. This specimen consisted of peripheral blood, obtained after recovery from COVID-19. The CDR3 bases are TGTGCCAGCAGCCCCCTGGTCCAGGGGGATATACAGGAGCAGTACTTC. This sequence encodes CASSPLVQGDIQEQYF.